Sequencing of this T cell receptor (beta chain) was carried out in a study of cytomegalovirus exposure and HLA in healthy donors. About this clone: What it recognizes is unknown.

PCR amplification relied on 60 Vbeta primers (plus 13 Jbeta primers). Sequencing used immunoSEQ multiplex PCR; TCRdb keeps in-frame clones, though not all of them. This repertoire shows about 160,000 clones, around 76% found once; its top ten account for under 2.5%. Overall study results and limits: A highly shared variant cluster was judged a likely technical artifact.

Per germline, CDR1 SGHRS and CDR2 YFSETQ. The J segment lost 5 bases and the V segment lost 4 bases, leaving 15 bases of the junction unmatched. CDR3 length: 17 residues. J is TRBJ2-1 and V is TRBV5-1; 7 bases fit TRBD2. What was sequenced was PBMCs. This clonotype was sampled from a female donor in good health and CMV-seronegative. CDR3 in amino acids: CASSTLAGTGLNNEQFF. The CDR3 region has the DNA TGCGCCAGCAGCACCTTAGCGGGCACTGGGCTTAACAATGAGCAGTTCTTC.